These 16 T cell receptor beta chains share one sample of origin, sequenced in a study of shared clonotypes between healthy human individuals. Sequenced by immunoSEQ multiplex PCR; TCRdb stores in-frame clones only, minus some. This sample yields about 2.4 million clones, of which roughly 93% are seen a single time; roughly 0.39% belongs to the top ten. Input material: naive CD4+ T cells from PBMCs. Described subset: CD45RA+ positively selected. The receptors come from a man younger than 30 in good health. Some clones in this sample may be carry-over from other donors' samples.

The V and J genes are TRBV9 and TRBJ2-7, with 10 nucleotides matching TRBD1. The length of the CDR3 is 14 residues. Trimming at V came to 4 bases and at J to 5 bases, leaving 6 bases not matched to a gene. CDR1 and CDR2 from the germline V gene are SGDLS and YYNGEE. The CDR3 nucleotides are TGTGCCAGCAGCTCAGACAGGGGGCCCAACGAGCAGTACTTC. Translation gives CASSSDRGPNEQYF.

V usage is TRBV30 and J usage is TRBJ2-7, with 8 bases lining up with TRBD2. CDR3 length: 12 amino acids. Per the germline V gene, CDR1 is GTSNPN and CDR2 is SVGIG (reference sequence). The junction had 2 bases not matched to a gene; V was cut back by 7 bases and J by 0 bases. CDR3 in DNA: TGTGCCTCTACTAGCGGCTCCTACGAGCAGTACTTC. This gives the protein CASTSGSYEQYF.

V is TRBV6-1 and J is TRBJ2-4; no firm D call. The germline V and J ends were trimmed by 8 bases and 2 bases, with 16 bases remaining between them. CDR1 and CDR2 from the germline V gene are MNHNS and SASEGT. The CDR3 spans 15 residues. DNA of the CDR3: TGTGCCAGCCCGAGGACCAGGTCGACCAAAAACATTCAGTACTTC. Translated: CASPRTRSTKNIQYF.

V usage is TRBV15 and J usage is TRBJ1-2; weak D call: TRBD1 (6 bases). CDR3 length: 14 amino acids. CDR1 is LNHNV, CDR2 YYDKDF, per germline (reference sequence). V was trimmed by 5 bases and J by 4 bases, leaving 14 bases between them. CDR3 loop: CATSLMGRGYGYTF. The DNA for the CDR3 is TGTGCCACCAGCCTGATGGGCAGGGGCTATGGCTACACCTTC.

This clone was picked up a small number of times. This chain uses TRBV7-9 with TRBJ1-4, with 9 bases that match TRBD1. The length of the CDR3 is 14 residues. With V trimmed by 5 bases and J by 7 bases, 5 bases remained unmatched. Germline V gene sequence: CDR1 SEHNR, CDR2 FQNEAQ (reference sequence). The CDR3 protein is CASSPGQGREKLFF. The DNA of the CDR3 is TGTGCCAGCAGCCCCGGACAGGGGCGTGAAAAACTGTTTTTT.

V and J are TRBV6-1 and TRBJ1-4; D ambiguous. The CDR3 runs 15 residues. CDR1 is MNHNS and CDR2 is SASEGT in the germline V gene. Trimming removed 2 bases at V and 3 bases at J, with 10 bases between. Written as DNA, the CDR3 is TGTGCCAGCAGTGAAAGTGACCGAGCTAATGAAAAACTGTTTTTT. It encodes CASSESDRANEKLFF.

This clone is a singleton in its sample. This chain's CDR3 is CASRMDRGGYTF. As DNA, the CDR3 is TGTGCCAGCAGGATGGACAGGGGAGGCTACACCTTC. V and J are TRBV27 and TRBJ1-2; TRBD1 matches at 9 bases. This CDR3 is built from 12 residues. J was trimmed by 8 bases and V by 6 bases; bases with no gene match: 4. The germline gives CDR1 MNHEY, CDR2 SMNVEV (reference sequence).

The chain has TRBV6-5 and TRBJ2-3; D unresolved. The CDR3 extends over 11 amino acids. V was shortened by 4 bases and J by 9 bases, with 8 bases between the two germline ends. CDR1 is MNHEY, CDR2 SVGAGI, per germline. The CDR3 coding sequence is TGTGCCAGCAGTTCGGTTGAGACGCAGTATTTT. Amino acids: CASSSVETQYF.

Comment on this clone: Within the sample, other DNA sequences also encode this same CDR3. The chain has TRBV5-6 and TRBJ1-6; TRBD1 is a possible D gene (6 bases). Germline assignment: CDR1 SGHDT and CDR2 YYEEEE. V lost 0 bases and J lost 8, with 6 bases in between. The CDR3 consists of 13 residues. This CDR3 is CASSLDRDSPLHF. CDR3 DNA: TGTGCCAGCAGCTTGGACAGGGATTCACCCCTCCACTTT.

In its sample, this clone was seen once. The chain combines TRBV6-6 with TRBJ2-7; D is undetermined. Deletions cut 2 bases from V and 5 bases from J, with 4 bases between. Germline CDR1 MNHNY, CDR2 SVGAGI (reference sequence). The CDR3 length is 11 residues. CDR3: CASSYLNEQYF. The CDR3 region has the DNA TGTGCCAGCAGTTACCTGAACGAGCAGTACTTC.

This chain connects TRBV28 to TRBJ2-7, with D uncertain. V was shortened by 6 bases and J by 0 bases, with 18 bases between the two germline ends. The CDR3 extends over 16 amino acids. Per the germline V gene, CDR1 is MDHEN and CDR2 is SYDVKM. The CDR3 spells CASRIMTWRGSYEQYF. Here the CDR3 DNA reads TGTGCCAGCAGGATAATGACCTGGCGCGGCTCCTACGAGCAGTACTTC.

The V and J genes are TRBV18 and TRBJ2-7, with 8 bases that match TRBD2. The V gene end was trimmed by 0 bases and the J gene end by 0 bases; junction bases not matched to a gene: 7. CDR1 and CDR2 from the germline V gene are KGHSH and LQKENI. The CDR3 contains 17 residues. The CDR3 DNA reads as TGTGCCAGCTCACCACCTCTTCGGGAGGGACTCTCCTACGAGCAGTACTTC. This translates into CASSPPLREGLSYEQYF.

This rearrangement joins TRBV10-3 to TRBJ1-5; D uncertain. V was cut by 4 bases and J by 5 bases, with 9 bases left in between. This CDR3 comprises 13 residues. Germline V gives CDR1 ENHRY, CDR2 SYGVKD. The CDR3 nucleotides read TGTGCCATCAGTGTTAATGCGGATCAGCCCCAGCATTTT. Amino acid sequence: CAISVNADQPQHF.

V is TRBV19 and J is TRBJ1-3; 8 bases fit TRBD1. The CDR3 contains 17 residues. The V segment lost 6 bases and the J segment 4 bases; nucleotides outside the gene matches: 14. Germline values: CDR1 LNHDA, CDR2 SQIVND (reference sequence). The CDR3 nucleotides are TGTGCCAGTAGGCATCTGCCCGGGACAGGACCCGGAAACACCATATATTTT. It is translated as CASRHLPGTGPGNTIYF.

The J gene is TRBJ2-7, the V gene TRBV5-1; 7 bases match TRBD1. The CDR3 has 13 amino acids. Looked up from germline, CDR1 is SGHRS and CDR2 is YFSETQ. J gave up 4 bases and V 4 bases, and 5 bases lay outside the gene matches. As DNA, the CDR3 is TGCGCCAGCAGCGTAGACAGGGAATACGAGCAGTACTTC. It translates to CASSVDREYEQYF.

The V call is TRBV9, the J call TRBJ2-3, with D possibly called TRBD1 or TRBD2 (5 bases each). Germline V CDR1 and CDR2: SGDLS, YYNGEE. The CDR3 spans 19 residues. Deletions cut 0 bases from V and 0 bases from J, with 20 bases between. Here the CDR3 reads CASSVANPGKWRSTDTQYF. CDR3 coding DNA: TGTGCCAGCAGCGTAGCAAACCCAGGGAAGTGGAGGAGCACAGATACGCAGTATTTT.